These 8 T cell receptor beta chains share one sample of origin, sequenced in a study of cytomegalovirus exposure and HLA in healthy donors. Measured with immunoSEQ multiplex PCR; TCRdb has only the in-frame clones, and not every one. This table holds tens of thousands of clones, roughly 94% found once. Input material: PBMCs. Every receptor here comes from a woman under 30 in good health and CMV-seronegative.

J is TRBJ2-1 and V is TRBV15, with no clear D. Between the trimmed V and J ends, which lost 3 bases and 0 bases, there was a span of 3 bases. Germline CDR1 LNHNV, CDR2 YYDKDF (reference sequence). This CDR3 spans 13 amino acids. The CDR3 protein is CATSSNSYNEQFF. The CDR3 DNA is TGTGCCACCAGCAGCAACTCCTACAATGAGCAGTTCTTC.

The CDR3 sequence: CASSPDSYGYTF. The CDR3 coding sequence is TGTGCCAGCAGTCCGGACAGTTATGGCTACACCTTC. V usage is TRBV28 and J usage is TRBJ1-2; TRBD1 might be the D (6 bases). This CDR3 has 12 amino acids. CDR1 is MDHEN and CDR2 is SYDVKM in the germline V gene. Trimming cost V 5 bases and J 5 bases, with 9 bases left between them.

This rearrangement joins TRBV2 to TRBJ2-7, with D possibly being TRBD1 (5 bases). This CDR3 spans 12 amino acids. V shed 4 bases and J shed 3 bases, with 7 bases lying between them. Germline V CDR1 and CDR2: SNHLY, FYNNEI. In DNA form, the CDR3 reads TGTGCCAGCAGTGGACAGTTCTACGAGCAGTACTTC. This codes for CASSGQFYEQYF.

V usage is TRBV6-6 and J usage is TRBJ2-1; 7 positions match TRBD2. The CDR3 is made up of 16 amino acids. Germline V gene data show CDR1 as MNHNY and CDR2 as SVGAGI (reference sequence). Trimming at V came to 0 bases and at J to 0 bases, leaving 2 bases not matched to a gene. The CDR3 DNA reads as TGTGCCAGCAGTTACTCGACTAGCTCCTCCTACAATGAGCAGTTCTTC. This encodes CASSYSTSSSYNEQFF.

This clone appeared once. This chain uses TRBV21-1 with TRBJ1-2. TRBV21-1 corresponds to a pseudogene. The CDR3 has 16 residues. DNA of the CDR3: TGTGCCAGCAGCAACCCCGACCGAGAGCTAGGCTATGGCTACACCTTC. It codes for CASSNPDRELGYGYTF.

This chain joins TRBV7-2 and TRBJ2-2, with TRBD1 matching over 8 bases. The CDR3 runs 15 residues. CDR1 SGHTA and CDR2 FQGNSA come from the germline V gene. V was clipped by 0 bases and J by 4 bases; unmatched bases: 1. CDR3 in DNA: TGTGCCAGCAGCTTAGCCAGGGGGCTCACCGGGGAGCTGTTTTTT. It specifies CASSLARGLTGELFF.

This clone is a singleton in its sample. The genes are TRBV19 and TRBJ2-7; weak D call: TRBD1 (6 bases). This CDR3 spans 15 amino acids. CDR1 is LNHDA and CDR2 is SQIVND in the germline V gene (reference sequence). V was shortened by 3 bases and J by 4 bases, with 16 bases between the two germline ends. Here the CDR3 DNA reads TGTGCCAGTAGTATCGTCGGTACAAGGGGGTACGAGCAGTACTTC. Its translation is CASSIVGTRGYEQYF.

This chain links TRBV5-6 with TRBJ2-7, with 8 bases matching TRBD1. The CDR3 totals 15 residues. The V segment lost 6 bases and the J segment 3 bases; nucleotides outside the gene matches: 11. Germline loops: CDR1 SGHDT, CDR2 YYEEEE. CDR3 in amino acids: CASNRQGRGDYEQYF. The CDR3 DNA is TGTGCCAGCAATAGACAGGGGAGAGGGGACTACGAGCAGTACTTC.